The T cell receptor (beta chain) under discussion was sequenced for a study of cytomegalovirus exposure and HLA in healthy donors (dated by TCRdb to 2016 to 2017). Regarding the complete study: An earlier analysis of fewer than 750 of the donors reported approximately 260 Gb of sequence data and 95 million to 140 million unique TCR beta sequences obtained from some 200 million T cells. Roughly 310 gigabases of sequencing data and some 85 million unique TCR sequences were included in an early release covering about 700 HLA-typed donors. Among the roughly 400 genotyped donors, approximately 82% belonged to the genetic ancestry cluster associated with self-reported Caucasian donors. The study aimed to test whether cataloging public T cell receptors could reveal signatures of past pathogen exposure. The study used immunosequencing to profile the T cell repertoires of several hundred subjects and linked those repertoires to cytomegalovirus serostatus. Besides the first cohort of about 730 subjects, a separate validation cohort made up of about 120 different subjects was used. To predict cytomegalovirus infection status, the study brought together high-throughput TCR immunosequencing, statistical association of individual TCRs with disease status, and machine learning. A later analysis re-examined previously published TCR beta repertoires from over 500 donors and added high-resolution HLA genotyping to investigate patterns of TCR occurrence. In the later analysis, no new phenotypic data were used to find candidate immune exposures; instead, reliance was placed on TCR beta sequences and their occurrence across donors. An earlier analysis of approximately 580 of the donors used high-throughput TCR beta sequencing to judge whether each TCR beta V gene segment behaved as functional or pseudogenic. Donor age, sex, ethnicity and CMV serostatus were compiled alongside the repertoire data. A later genetic analysis took genome-wide SNP genotypes for about 60% of the roughly 670 donors and used that subset as a discovery cohort. Every discovery cohort repertoire had been produced on one sequencing platform. Both class I and class II loci were covered by HLA typing, at four-digit resolution. The number of donors typed differed by locus, with roughly 620-630 for A, B, C, DRB1 and DQB1, about 500 for DQA1, under 610 for DPA1, and some 440 for DPB1. Because of strong linkage in the cohort, a handful of DR-DQ haplotypes were treated as single units for association and clustering. Across about 370 genotyped donors of the cohort, an average of approximately 200,000 unique TCR beta nucleotide sequences per donor were sequenced, and approximately 17% of those sequences were non-productive.

What the research found in general, with its limitations: When HLA alleles, especially DR and DQ, strongly co-occurred, TCR associations were difficult to assign to individual alleles. For the cohort, immune exposure information was limited to CMV serostatus. A later analysis found that HLA-associated TCR beta chains were more clonally expanded and had lower generation probabilities than equally common non-associated chains. HLA typing was unavailable for some donors at each locus, so association tests used only the typed subset. A further reported finding was that TCR beta sequences accurately predicted the HLA-A and HLA-B alleles for most subjects in the first cohort. A later genetic analysis associated a missense DCLRE1C variant with V-gene and J-gene trimming of TCR beta chains, and an independent cohort replicated the association. A later analysis reported that several top co-occurrence clusters appeared linked to parvovirus B19, influenza, CMV and Epstein-Barr virus. The sequencing pipeline was judged likely to have produced a cluster of highly shared sequence variants as a technical artifact. According to the authors, the approach could potentially be generalized to other disease states and immunological phenotypes. Correlated functional status among segregating V segments might reflect linkage disequilibrium, but an unknown experimental factor could not be ruled out. At a false discovery rate of 0.05, a later analysis linked 16,000 or so TCR beta sequences to specific HLA alleles. In an earlier analysis of some 500 of the donors, most TCR beta V segments were observed in productive rearrangements about 87% or about 30% of the time, broadly matching IMGT annotations. A later analysis found that most CMV-associated TCR beta chains appeared HLA-restricted, with HLA associations seemingly driven largely by CMV exposure. Some IMGT-functional V segments, including TRBV6-2 and TRBV6-3, could not be distinguished by the 87-base-pair reads and were therefore excluded. The cohort was sequenced for TCR beta chains only, and without alpha or paired-chain data the features that could be detected were limited. Because counts were too low, around 18 rarely observed V segments, including chromosome 9 orphons, were left out of the earlier analysis of about 620 of the donors. Sequencing depth was assumed to be roughly uniform across donors in the presence/absence analyses, though that assumption may not hold. Cytomegalovirus status was reported to be diagnosed by the classifier with high specificity and sensitivity in both the original and validation cohorts. Most TCR sequences were observed very rarely across donors, whereas some public TCRs were present in many individuals. Three of the identified cytomegalovirus-associated TCR beta chains were confirmed in vitro to be specific for cytomegalovirus antigens. In the study, 150 to 200 TCR beta chains were listed as associated with cytomegalovirus. In a later genetic analysis, fewer N-insertions in productive TCRs were reported among donors in an Asian-associated ancestry cluster than the roughly 700-donor mean. In a later analysis, the rate of TCR association differed among HLA loci, with DRB1 alleles having the most associated TCRs and HLA-C alleles having the fewest.

The library was built by means of the immunoSEQ multiplex PCR assay. For the multiplex PCR, a mixture combining 60 forward primers for TCR Vbeta segments and 13 reverse primers for TCR Jbeta segments was used. The CDR3 region of rearranged TCR beta genes was amplified from genomic DNA with a multiplex PCR assay. On the Illumina HiSeq System, the amplified TCR beta libraries were sequenced as 87-base-pair reads. Regarding the original processing steps: A later analysis tallied about 77 million unique TCR beta chains across the 666 repertoires, and approximately 11 million of those chains were shared by two or more donors. Raw reads were error-corrected and collapsed into unique sequences with a nearest-neighbor algorithm that merged closely related sequences to remove PCR and sequencing errors. To assign V, D and J gene segments, CDR3 sequences were aligned to IMGT reference sequences. For a sequence to be retained, at least a six-nucleotide match to both a V gene segment and a J gene segment was required. Rearrangements were classified as productive when the CDR3 lacked stop codons and remained in frame with V and J, and all other rearrangements were classified as non-productive. CDR3 was defined according to IMGT convention as the region running from the second conserved V-encoded cysteine to the conserved J-encoded phenylalanine. In an earlier analysis of just under 600 of the donors, sequences lacking an unambiguous match to a single V gene segment were excluded. In an earlier analysis of 587 of the donors, V segments were called functional above 56.7% productive rearrangements and were called segregating when the between-donor standard deviation exceeded 5%. A statistical classification framework was built for diagnosing cytomegalovirus status from the catalog of TCR beta chain sequences. V and J gene assignment, in a later analysis, came from comparing TCR nucleotide sequences with IMGT/GENE-DB human TR gene sequences. In a later analysis, CDR3 sequences and most-parsimonious VDJ recombination scenarios were assigned using the TCRdist pipeline. A later analysis defined each TCR beta chain by its CDR3 amino acid sequence plus V-gene family, and excluded reads lacking a unique V-gene family. To address suspected cross-contamination and a sequencing artifact, a later analysis removed over 500 highly shared, low-generation-probability nucleotide sequences. For each public chain, a later analysis derived a clonal expansion index from normalized ranks of inferred template counts within each repertoire. Generation probabilities in a later analysis came from a VDJ recombination model fitted to out-of-frame rearrangements, and those results were checked against IGoR. In a later analysis, hypergeometric tests were used to score TCR-TCR, TCR-HLA and TCR-CMV co-occurrence, with a repertoire-size bias correction applied to TCR pairs. False discovery rates were estimated in a later analysis by permuting HLA or CMV assignments 20 times. In a later analysis, co-occurring TCRs were grouped with DBSCAN, and TCRdist sequence similarity was added when clustering was performed within HLA-allele-positive subsets. Repertoires with fewer than 30,000 or more than 120,000 public chains, plus five repertoires with anomalous nucleotide sharing, were excluded from co-occurrence clustering. TCRdb carries this immuneACCESS record with in-frame sequences only. Its versions omit some clonotypes, under half of them owing to an unresolved V gene in the studies checked, with the rest unexplained. Clone size and the V and J calls come from that table; the DNA yielded D and trimming. Present in this sample are tens of thousands of clones, 65% to 85% of which were seen just once. Of the sample, 2.5% to 3.5% falls within the top ten clones.

The cohort was made up of 666 healthy bone marrow donors. At the time of sampling, all cohort members were nominally healthy, though unrecorded immune exposures were likely present. The donor tested CMV seronegative and was one of the 352 seronegative cohort members. A peripheral blood sample was collected from each donor, and TCR beta sequencing was performed on peripheral blood mononuclear cells. The Qiagen DNeasy Blood Extraction Kit was used to extract genomic DNA from the blood cell samples. The germline V gene sets CDR1 to LGHNA and CDR2 to YSLEER. Measured from the cysteine to the phenylalanine, the CDR3 is 16 residues long. Only the CDR3 DNA is retained, 48 bases long and in frame from the first base. Germline trimming: 4 bases from V, 2 bases from J; junction bases outside gene matches: 10. This clone was detected a few times. It has no known antigen specificity. Base qualities are not at hand, and no much larger clone is one base apart.

The sequence joins TRBV4-3 to TRBJ1-2; 7 bases in between match TRBD1. Material: PBMCs. The origin of this receptor is a woman in her 30s in good health and CMV-seronegative. The CDR3 in this case is CASSPGGRDSNYGYTF. The sequence in DNA is TGCGCCAGCAGCCCGGGGGGGCGGGACAGCAACTATGGCTACACCTTC.